This is a list of T cell receptor beta chains from one sample in a study of CD4 T cells in relation to SARS-CoV-2 and coronaviruses. Measured with immunoSEQ multiplex PCR; TCRdb has only the in-frame clones, and not every one. The sample has under 15,000 clones; 69% are singletons. These receptors' antigens are unknown. Sequencing input: CD4+ T cells from PBMCs, cultured in vitro. The receptors were sampled from a human donor in good health. Both conserved end residues are part of each CDR3. The D gene is left open where the match is weak. Rows may omit the clone size; those that give it use once, few, many or a size class.

abundance	v_gene	d_gene	j_gene	CDR3nt	CDR3aa
NA	TRBV5-1	NA	TRBJ2-1	TGCGCCAGCAGCTTGGAACTAGCACTCTACGATGAGCAGTTCTTC	CASSLELALYDEQFF
NA	TRBV24-1	TRBD1	TRBJ2-5	TGTGCCACCAGTGATTCGGGACAGAGAGCCCAGTACTTC	CATSDSGQRAQYF
once	TRBV28	TRBD2	TRBJ2-1	TGTGCCACCCAACGGGGGGACCAGAGACTGGAGCAGTTCTTC	CATQRGDQRLEQFF
NA	TRBV11-3	NA	TRBJ1-1	TGTGCCAGCAGCGCCTCGGGGCAAGCGAACACTGAAGCTTTCTTT	CASSASGQANTEAFF
NA	TRBV2	NA	TRBJ2-3	TGTGCCAGCAGCCAGAGACCAGGGGATACAGATACGCAGTATTTT	CASSQRPGDTDTQYF
NA	TRBV12-5	NA	TRBJ1-1	TGTGCTAGTGGTTTGGGGCAGGGGAGGTCGGAAGCTTTCTTT	CASGLGQGRSEAFF
once	TRBV18	TRBD1	TRBJ2-5	TGTGCCAGCTCACCCCCAGGGGGCGAAGAGACCCAGTACTTC	CASSPPGGEETQYF
NA	TRBV19	NA	TRBJ2-6	TGTGCCAGTAGTATACCCCCGGGGCCAGCCAAGTCTGGGGCCAACGTCCTGACTTTC	CASSIPPGPAKSGANVLTF
once	TRBV2	TRBD2	TRBJ2-7	TGTGCCAGCAGGGCACTAGCGGGAGGAGTCCACGAGCAGTACTTC	CASRALAGGVHEQYF
NA	TRBV5-1	NA	TRBJ2-1	TGCGCCAGCAGCTGGTCGACTAGTGGTGAGCAGTTCTTC	CASSWSTSGEQFF
once	TRBV5-6	NA	TRBJ2-1	TGTGCCAGCAGCTTGTTAGTGCGGGAAGTCAATGAGCAGTTCTTC	CASSLLVREVNEQFF
few	TRBV6-5	NA	TRBJ1-5	TGTGCCAGTTGGCTGGGGCAGGTCCGCAATCAGCCCCAGCATTTT	CASWLGQVRNQPQHF
once	TRBV15	TRBD2	TRBJ2-1	TGTGCCACCAGCAGAGAAATCAGGACTAGCGGACTCAATGAGCAGTTCTTC	CATSREIRTSGLNEQFF
once	TRBV25-1	NA	TRBJ2-7	TGTGCCAGCAGCGTTGTCAGGCGTCACCTCTACGAGCAGTACTTC	CASSVVRRHLYEQYF
few	TRBV5-5	TRBD1	TRBJ2-3	TGTGCCAGCAGCGCCGGACCCAGACAGGGCGACACAGATACGCAGTATTTT	CASSAGPRQGDTDTQYF
NA	TRBV6-5	TRBD1	TRBJ1-2	TGTGCCAGCAGCCAGGCCGGACAGGGAGGGTCGGACACCTTC	CASSQAGQGGSDTF
NA	TRBV11-3	TRBD1	TRBJ2-1	TGTGCCAGCAGCCCAAGACAGGGGGCCTACAATGAGCAGTTCTTC	CASSPRQGAYNEQFF
NA	TRBV10-3	NA	TRBJ1-5	TGTGCCATCAGTGAGCCGGGGCGCAATCAGCCCCAGCATTTT	CAISEPGRNQPQHF
NA	TRBV5-1	NA	TRBJ1-1	TGCGCCAGCAGCTTTTCCGGGCAGGGCACTGAAGCTTTCTTT	CASSFSGQGTEAFF
NA	TRBV9	TRBD1	TRBJ1-2	TGTGCCAGCAGCGTAGATGCCAGACAGGGGGCGAACTATGGCTACACCTTC	CASSVDARQGANYGYTF
NA	TRBV5-1	TRBD1	TRBJ2-3	TGCGCCAGCAGCCTTAGGACAGGGAGAAGCACAGATACGCAGTATTTT	CASSLRTGRSTDTQYF
NA	TRBV6-4	NA	TRBJ1-2	TGTGCCAGCAGTGCCAACTCGGGGGCTAACTATGGCTACACCTTC	CASSANSGANYGYTF
NA	TRBV10-2	NA	TRBJ2-7	TGCGCCAGCAGTGGGGAGAGGAGATCGCAGTACTTC	CASSGERRSQYF
few	TRBV5-4	NA	TRBJ1-6	TGTGCCAGCAGCTTGGCCCGGGCAGGCAATTCACCCCTCCACTTT	CASSLARAGNSPLHF
NA	TRBV5-4	TRBD1	TRBJ1-2	TGTGCCAGCAGCTCAGTTACCGGGACAGGGTACAATGGCTACACCTTC	CASSSVTGTGYNGYTF
NA	TRBV20-1	TRBD2	TRBJ2-3	TGTAGCGGGTCCACAGATACGCAGTATTTT	CSGSTDTQYF
once	TRBV6-1	TRBD2	TRBJ2-1	TGTGCCAGCAGTGGGAAGACTAGCGGCATAAGAGACAATGAGCAGTTCTTC	CASSGKTSGIRDNEQFF
NA	TRBV3-1/TRBV3-2	NA	TRBJ1-1	TGTGCCAGCAGCGCCCGACTGAACACTGAAGCTTTCTTT	CASSARLNTEAFF
NA	TRBV2	NA	TRBJ2-7	TGTGCCAGCAGGATCGCGAGGGAAATGATCGAGCAGTACTTC	CASRIAREMIEQYF
few	TRBV5-1	NA	TRBJ1-1	TGCGCCAGCAGCTTGGGAGGGTTTGACACTGAAGCTTTCTTT	CASSLGGFDTEAFF
NA	TRBV5-6	TRBD2	TRBJ2-1	TGTGCCCAGAGCGGGGGGCCGCTAGCGGGAGGGGGTGAGCAGTTCTTC	CAQSGGPLAGGGEQFF
few	TRBV9	NA	TRBJ1-6	TGTGCCAGCAGCGTCGGACCAAATAATTCACCCCTCCACTTT	CASSVGPNNSPLHF
once	TRBV5-4	TRBD2	TRBJ2-5	TGTGCCAGCAGCTTGGCCGGGAGGGGACAAGAGACCCAGTACTTC	CASSLAGRGQETQYF
large	TRBV6-4	NA	TRBJ1-2	TGTGCCAGCAGTGACAGAAGCGGTAGGGATCGGTATGGCTACACCTTC	CASSDRSGRDRYGYTF
NA	TRBV28	TRBD2	TRBJ2-7	TGTGCCAGCGGGACTACAATCGGCTACGAGCAGTACTTC	CASGTTIGYEQYF
once	TRBV7-9	TRBD1	TRBJ1-1	TGTGCCAGCAGGGGACAGGGGATAGACACTGAAGCTTTCTTT	CASRGQGIDTEAFF
NA	TRBV10-3	NA	TRBJ2-5	TGTGCCATCAGTGAGTCGGAACGGGAGACCCAGTACTTC	CAISESERETQYF
few	TRBV5-4	TRBD1	TRBJ2-7	TGTGCCGTAACCGGGACAGGGTCCTACGAGCAGTACTTC	CAVTGTGSYEQYF
NA	TRBV5-8	NA	TRBJ1-2	TGTGCCAGCAGCTTGGAACTAGATGGCTACACCTTC	CASSLELDGYTF
NA	TRBV19	NA	TRBJ1-2	TGTGCCAGTAGTACAGGGTTTCCTAACTATGGCTACACCTTC	CASSTGFPNYGYTF
NA	TRBV15	NA	TRBJ2-5	TGTGCCACCAGCAGCGGGACTCAAGAGACCCAGTACTTC	CATSSGTQETQYF
NA	TRBV6-5	TRBD1	TRBJ2-7	TGTGCCAGCAGTAGACAGGGGATCGTCTCCGAGCAGTACTTC	CASSRQGIVSEQYF
NA	TRBV2	NA	TRBJ2-3	TGTGCCAGCAGCAAGGTAACAGATACGCAGTATTTT	CASSKVTDTQYF
NA	TRBV6-5	NA	TRBJ2-3	TGTGCCAGCAGTTACCGGCCGCAAACAGATACGCAGTATTTT	CASSYRPQTDTQYF
NA	TRBV5-1	NA	TRBJ2-7	TGCGCCAGCAGCTTGGAGTACGCCGAGCAGTACTTC	CASSLEYAEQYF
NA	TRBV10-2	TRBD1	TRBJ1-2	TGCGCCAGCAGGAGGGACAGCTATGGCTACACCTTC	CASRRDSYGYTF
once	TRBV7-9	NA	TRBJ2-5	TGTGCCAGCAGGGCCGGGACATTACAAGAGACCCAGTACTTC	CASRAGTLQETQYF
NA	TRBV28	NA	TRBJ1-5	TGTGCCAGCAGCAGGGAGACATTCAATCAGCCCCAGCATTTT	CASSRETFNQPQHF
NA	TRBV5-1	NA	TRBJ2-5	TGCGCCAGCAGAGTTGAAGTCGGGTGGGAGACCCAGTACTTC	CASRVEVGWETQYF
NA	TRBV2	NA	TRBJ1-5	TGTGCCAGCAGTGAAGTCGGTAGCAATCAGCCCCAGCATTTT	CASSEVGSNQPQHF
NA	TRBV4-1	TRBD2	TRBJ2-1	TGCGCCAGCAGCCGGGGGGGACTAGCGGGCCCTTACAATGAGCAGTTCTTC	CASSRGGLAGPYNEQFF
NA	TRBV9	TRBD1	TRBJ2-2	TGTGCCAGCAGCGGGGGACAGGGGAGGGACACCGGGGAGCTGTTTTTT	CASSGGQGRDTGELFF
NA	TRBV5-4	NA	TRBJ2-7	TGTGCCAGCGGTAGGGATTCATACGAGCAGTACTTC	CASGRDSYEQYF
few	TRBV25-1	NA	TRBJ2-7	TGTGCCACACAGGGTTTCTACGAGCAGTACTTC	CATQGFYEQYF